This TCR beta chain was captured by sequencing in a study of shared clonotypes between healthy human individuals. Regarding the study as a whole: Enrolling few donors narrowed the genetic and exposure-history diversity that was represented. Generally, naive subsets came out with larger estimated richness than memory subsets.

In the source study's methods: In the immunoSEQ data, sequences were junction-only and lacked quality scores, so filtering differed. TCRdb's table, derived via immunoSEQ multiplex PCR, lists solely in-frame clones and lacks some. The V and J calls and clone size were taken over from that table, and D and trimming were inferred from the DNA. The data show roughly 1,600,000 clones, with approximately 98.5% seen just once and about 0.35% held by the top ten. A remark on this clone: The antigen is undetermined.

Sequenced material: naive CD4+ T cells sorted from blood. As for subset: CD45RA+ positively selected. This TCR was recovered from a man aged 30 to 39 in good health.

CDR3 protein: CASGLGLAGGREQYF. Here the CDR3 DNA reads TGTGCTAGTGGTTTGGGACTAGCGGGAGGACGGGAGCAGTACTTC. The chain recombines TRBV12-5 with TRBJ2-7; 13 nucleotides match TRBD2. This CDR3 is built from 15 residues. V lost 1 base, J lost 7 bases, and 4 bases stayed unmatched. Germline CDR1 LGHNT, CDR2 FRNRAP.